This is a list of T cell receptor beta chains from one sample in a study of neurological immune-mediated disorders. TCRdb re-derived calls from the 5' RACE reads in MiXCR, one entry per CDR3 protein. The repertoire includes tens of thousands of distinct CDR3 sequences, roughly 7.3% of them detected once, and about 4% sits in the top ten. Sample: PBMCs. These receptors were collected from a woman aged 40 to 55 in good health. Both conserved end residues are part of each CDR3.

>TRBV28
CASSPVIGDTQYF
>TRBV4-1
CASSWDRVGDTQYF
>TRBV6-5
CASSHGSFSYGYTF
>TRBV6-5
CASSYSGRGNYGYTF
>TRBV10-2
CASSADTQAFF
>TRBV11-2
CASSFGLIGGRLAGVDYNEQFF
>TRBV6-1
CASSEAGTIGETQYF
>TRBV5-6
CASSRRNEQFF
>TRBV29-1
CSAYPDRAEAFF
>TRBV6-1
CASSETSSGGLEETQYF
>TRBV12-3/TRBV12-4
CASSREVRNQPHHF
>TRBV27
CASTSRSSTEAFF
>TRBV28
CASSFLGQRDTDTQYF
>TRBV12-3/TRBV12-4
CASSLAGTEQYF
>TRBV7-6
CASSLSAGARTDTQYF
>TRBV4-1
CASSQDGNGYEQYF
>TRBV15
CATSILLTENYGYTF
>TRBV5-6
CASSFGVGVTGELFF
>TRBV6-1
CASSDRATGELFF
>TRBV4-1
CASSLQDSNQPQHF
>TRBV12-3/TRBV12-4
CASTIARGGGPSGEQYF
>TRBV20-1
CSAREQELRQKEQFF
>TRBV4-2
CASSRVDRGAETQYF
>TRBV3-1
CASSFYICSAGQGSDIGELFF
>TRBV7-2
CASSLALGLAGEQSTDTQYF
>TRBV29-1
CSGNRGLAGDGEQFF
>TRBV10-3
CAISRDRPPQETQYF
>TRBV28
CASSFSRVEQYF
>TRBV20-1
CSARDQTDTQYF
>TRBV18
CASSLMDRDQPQHF
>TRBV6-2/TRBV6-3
CASWGDWNTGELFF
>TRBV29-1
CSVEVTANPYGYTF
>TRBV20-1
CSARGVRAARQAFF
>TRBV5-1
CASSLRLSTGELFF
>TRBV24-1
CATSDGLSGANVLTF
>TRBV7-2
CASSLGDRWNSPLHF
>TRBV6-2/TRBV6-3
CASSSLSGTGFNQPQHF
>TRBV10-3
CAIKGVSSGNTIYF
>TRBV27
CASSSAQGGTDTQYF
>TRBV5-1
CASSLRTQGGGNTEAFF
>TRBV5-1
CASSPDLFAKNIQYF